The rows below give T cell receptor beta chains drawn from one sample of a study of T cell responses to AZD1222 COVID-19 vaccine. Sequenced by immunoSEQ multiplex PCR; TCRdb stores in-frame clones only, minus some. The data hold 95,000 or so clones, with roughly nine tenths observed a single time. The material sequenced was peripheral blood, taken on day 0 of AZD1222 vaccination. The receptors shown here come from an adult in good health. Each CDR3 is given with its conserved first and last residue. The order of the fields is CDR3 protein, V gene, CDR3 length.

CDR3: CASSFGPEVRYGYTF; V: TRBV5-6; length: 15
CDR3: CAWSRGGNEQFF; V: TRBV30; length: 12
CDR3: CASGLDRGLSDEQFF; V: TRBV12-5; length: 15
CDR3: CASSYGSVSSPLHF; V: TRBV6-2/TRBV6-3; length: 14
CDR3: CASSQVRDQPQHF; V: TRBV7-8; length: 13
CDR3: CASSTRDRQNHEQYF; V: TRBV11-2; length: 15
CDR3: CASGEGAAPLHF; V: TRBV7-3; length: 12
CDR3: CASSYSGGLNEKLFF; V: TRBV6-5; length: 15
CDR3: CASSFGGGYGYTF; V: TRBV5-8; length: 13
CDR3: CASTASYEQYF; V: TRBV2; length: 11
CDR3: CASSPGTGGKLFF; V: TRBV13; length: 13
CDR3: CASSYRSSYEQYF; V: TRBV11-2; length: 13
CDR3: CASRRGASSGYTF; V: TRBV5-1; length: 13
CDR3: CASAGSTQNNSPLHF; V: TRBV28; length: 15
CDR3: CASSISGSYGNTIYF; V: TRBV19; length: 15
CDR3: CASSWTGAPRTEAFF; V: TRBV6-2/TRBV6-3; length: 15
CDR3: CASSPGTADTQYF; V: TRBV11-3; length: 13
CDR3: CASSGQTGGPDTQYF; V: TRBV9; length: 15
CDR3: CASSPGLAGNHEQYF; V: TRBV7-2; length: 15
CDR3: CASSQDAPGTANEKLFF; V: TRBV4-1; length: 17
CDR3: CASSSGSKEKLFF; V: TRBV5-1; length: 13
CDR3: CASGTGGLDEKLFF; V: TRBV19; length: 14
CDR3: CAWNRGLTGELFF; V: TRBV30; length: 13
CDR3: CASSFWRQGRRPQHF; V: TRBV5-6; length: 15
CDR3: CASSEAGPQHF; V: TRBV2; length: 11
CDR3: CASSFSKGNEQFF; V: TRBV7-9; length: 13
CDR3: CAIAYTRDRGYGYTF; V: TRBV28; length: 15
CDR3: CASSAQGLQTGELFF; V: TRBV6-4; length: 15
CDR3: CASSYGLASAGQPQHF; V: TRBV6-5; length: 16
CDR3: CAKPRGFDYGYTF; V: TRBV5-3; length: 13
CDR3: CASRSRVLSTEAFF; V: TRBV6-5; length: 14
CDR3: CASTSGGGTEAFF; V: TRBV11-2; length: 13
CDR3: CASSVASYGYTF; V: TRBV9; length: 12
CDR3: CASSPNREGEQYF; V: TRBV7-8; length: 13
CDR3: CASSLGQGTNTEAFF; V: TRBV7-6; length: 15
CDR3: CAISGGGTRYQETQYF; V: TRBV10-3; length: 16
CDR3: CASSVEGENSPLHF; V: TRBV9; length: 14
CDR3: CASSLAPADTQYF; V: TRBV7-8; length: 13
CDR3: CSVESTSYGYTF; V: TRBV29-1; length: 12
CDR3: CASRLDASSYNSPLHF; V: TRBV19; length: 16
CDR3: CASSTSDGEMGNEKLFF; V: TRBV21-1; length: 17
CDR3: CASIPQSYSTDTQYF; V: TRBV5-1; length: 15
CDR3: CASSYSRSAGGTEAFF; V: TRBV6-5; length: 16
CDR3: CASSMGSYGYEQYF; V: TRBV19; length: 14
CDR3: CASSAGSYGYTF; V: TRBV25-1; length: 12
CDR3: CASSPTGAKNIQYF; V: TRBV18; length: 14
CDR3: CASSRSGGEYEQYF; V: TRBV27; length: 14